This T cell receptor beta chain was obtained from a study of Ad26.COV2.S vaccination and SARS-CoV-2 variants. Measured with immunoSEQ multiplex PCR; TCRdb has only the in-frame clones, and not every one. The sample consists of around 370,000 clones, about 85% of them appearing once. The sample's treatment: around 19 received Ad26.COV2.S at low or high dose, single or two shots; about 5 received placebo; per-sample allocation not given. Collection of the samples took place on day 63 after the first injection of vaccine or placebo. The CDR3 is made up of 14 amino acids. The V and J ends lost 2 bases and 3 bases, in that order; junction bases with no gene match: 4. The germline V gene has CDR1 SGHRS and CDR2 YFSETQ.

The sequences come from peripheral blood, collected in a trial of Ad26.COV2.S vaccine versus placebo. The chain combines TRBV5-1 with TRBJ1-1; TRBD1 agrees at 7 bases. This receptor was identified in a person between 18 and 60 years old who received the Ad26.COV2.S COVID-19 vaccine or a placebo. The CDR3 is CASSFPGGDTEAFF. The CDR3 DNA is TGCGCCAGCAGCTTCCCAGGGGGGGACACTGAAGCTTTCTTT.